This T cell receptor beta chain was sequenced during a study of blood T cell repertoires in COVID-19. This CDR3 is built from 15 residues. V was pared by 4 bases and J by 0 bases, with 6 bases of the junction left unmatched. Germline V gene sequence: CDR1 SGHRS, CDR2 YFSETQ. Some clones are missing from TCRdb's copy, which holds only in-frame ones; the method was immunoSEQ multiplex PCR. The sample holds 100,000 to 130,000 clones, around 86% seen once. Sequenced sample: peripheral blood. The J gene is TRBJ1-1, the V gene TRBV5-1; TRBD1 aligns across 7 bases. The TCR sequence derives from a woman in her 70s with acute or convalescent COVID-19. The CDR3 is CASSRGTAMNTEAFF. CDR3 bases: TGCGCCAGCAGCCGTGGGACAGCCATGAACACTGAAGCTTTCTTT.